Below, 27 T cell receptor beta chains from the same sample are listed, as sequenced in a study of blood T cell repertoires in COVID-19. Data came from immunoSEQ multiplex PCR; TCRdb stores just in-frame clones and leaves some out. This sample yields fewer than 250,000 clones, of which roughly four fifths are seen a single time; approximately 4.5% belongs to the top ten. The sample comprised peripheral blood. The source is a woman aged 70 to 79 with acute or convalescent COVID-19.

This clone was detected only once. This rearrangement joins TRBV30 to TRBJ1-2; 9 bases are shared with TRBD1. Germline CDR1 GTSNPN, CDR2 SVGIG (reference sequence). Trimming at V came to 3 bases and at J to 8 bases, leaving 7 bases not matched to a gene. The CDR3 is 13 amino acids. The CDR3 protein is CAWSRDRGGGYTF. CDR3 bases: TGTGCCTGGAGCCGAGACAGGGGGGGCGGCTACACCTTC.

V is TRBV29-1 and J is TRBJ1-2, with 7 bases matching TRBD1. The CDR3 is made up of 13 amino acids. J was trimmed by 2 bases and V by 4 bases; bases with no gene match: 4. Germline values: CDR1 SQVTM, CDR2 ANQGSEA. The CDR3 is CSVATGSNYGYTF. Written as DNA, the CDR3 is TGCAGCGTTGCGACAGGGTCGAACTATGGCTACACCTTC. Variable domain in full (rest from reference TRBV29-1 and TRBJ1-2): SAVISQKPSRDICQRGTSLTIQCQVDSQVTMMFWYRQQPGQSLTLIATANQGSEATYESGFVIDKFPISRPNLTFSTLTVSNMSPEDSSIYLCSVATGSNYGYTFGSGTRLTVV.

Written as DNA, the CDR3 is TGTGCCACCAGTGATCCGGGACTAGCGGGGGGGTCATACAATGAGCAGTTCTTC. This sequence encodes CATSDPGLAGGSYNEQFF. The chain is built from TRBV24-1 and TRBJ2-1; TRBD2 agrees at 16 bases. The V gene's germline CDR1 is KGHDR and CDR2 SFDVKD. The trim removed 3 bases at V and 4 bases at J, leaving 5 bases unmatched. The CDR3 contains 18 residues.

Ten or more counts support this clone. Mismatch with germline at one junction end may stem from a read error. This chain links TRBV7-7 with TRBJ2-2, with D tentatively TRBD1 (5 bases). Germline CDR1 is SSHAT and CDR2 is FNYEAQ (reference sequence). This CDR3 has 15 amino acids. The CDR3 is CASSLSQGSTGELFF. CDR3 DNA sequence: TGTGCTAGCAGCTTAAGCCAGGGAAGTACCGGGGAGCTGTTTTTT. The full variable domain, with the rest looked up from reference TRBV7-7 and TRBJ2-2, is GAGVSQSPRYKVTKRGQDVTLRCDPISSHATLYWYQQALGQGPEFLTYFNYEAQPDKSGLPSDRFSAERPEGSISTLTIQRTEQRDSAMYRCASSLSQGSTGELFFGEGSRLTVL.

This rearrangement joins TRBV6-5 to TRBJ2-2, with TRBD1 as a possible D gene (5 bases). Germline-derived CDR1 and CDR2 are MNHEY and SVGAGI. The ends were cut back, 4 bases at V and 3 bases at J, with 9 bases in the middle. The CDR3 consists of 14 residues. CDR3 sequence: CASSSQADTGELFF. In DNA form, the CDR3 reads TGTGCCAGCAGTTCACAGGCTGACACCGGGGAGCTGTTTTTT.

V gene TRBV2 combines with J gene TRBJ2-3; TRBD2 aligns across 8 bases. The CDR3 is 15 residues long. V trimming: 4 bases; J trimming: 4 bases; junction bases outside the gene matches: 7. Germline V gene data show CDR1 as SNHLY and CDR2 as FYNNEI. The CDR3 here is CASSVREGLADTQYF. DNA of the CDR3: TGTGCCAGCAGTGTACGGGAGGGCCTCGCAGATACGCAGTATTTT.

The V call is TRBV12-3 or TRBV12-4, the J call TRBJ1-2, with unresolved D. CDR3 length: 13 amino acids. Trimming stripped 6 bases from V and 1 base from J, with 9 bases between. CDR3 coding DNA: TGTGCCAGCAGCGCCGAGAATAACTATGGCTACACCTTC. Residues: CASSAENNYGYTF.

V is TRBV2 and J is TRBJ1-1; D is perhaps TRBD1 (5 bases). CDR1 SNHLY and CDR2 FYNNEI come from the germline V gene. The CDR3 contains 14 residues. V gave up 4 bases and J gave up 2 bases, with 11 bases separating them. DNA for the CDR3: TGTGCCAGCAGTGGGGACGGGAGAAACACTGAAGCTTTCTTT. Its protein product is CASSGDGRNTEAFF.

The V gene is TRBV6-5, the J gene TRBJ1-6; 7 bases align to TRBD1. V shed 7 bases and J 6 bases; nucleotides not matched to a gene: 3. The CDR3 contains 13 residues. Germline V gene data show CDR1 as MNHEY and CDR2 as SVGAGI. The CDR3 protein is CASTQGVNSPLHF. The CDR3 DNA sequence: TGTGCCAGCACTCAGGGGGTTAATTCACCCCTCCACTTT.

This clone was recorded only once. The rearrangement links TRBV10-1 to TRBJ1-6; tentatively, D is TRBD1 (6 bases). Trimming shortened V by 8 bases and J by 5 bases, and 10 bases separated the two germline ends. Germline CDR1 and CDR2: WNHNN and SYGVQD (reference sequence). CDR3 length equals 13 residues. The CDR3 here is CASSDRNNSPLHF. DNA of the CDR3: TGCGCCAGCTCGGACAGAAATAATTCACCCCTCCACTTT.

J is TRBJ2-2 and V is TRBV7-2, with 8 bases matching TRBD2. The CDR3 length is 17 residues. J was trimmed by 5 bases and V by 2 bases; bases with no gene match: 10. Germline loops: CDR1 SGHTA, CDR2 FQGNSA. CDR3: CASSLSRGGGFTGELFF. The CDR3 nucleotides are TGTGCCAGCAGCTTATCCCGGGGGGGCGGGTTTACCGGGGAGCTGTTTTTT.

Only one count was recorded for this clone. The J gene is TRBJ1-4, the V gene TRBV6-1, with no clear D. Germline assignment: CDR1 MNHNS and CDR2 SASEGT. CDR3 length equals 14 residues. The V and J ends lost 6 bases and 4 bases respectively, with 12 bases between them. This CDR3 reads CASRPTRDNEKLFF. CDR3 in DNA: TGTGCCAGCAGACCCACCCGGGATAATGAAAAACTGTTTTTT.

The chain couples TRBV4-3 to TRBJ2-7; 9 bases line up with TRBD1. CDR3 length: 15 residues. CDR1 and CDR2 from the germline V gene are LGHNA and YSLEER. V lost 3 bases to trimming and J lost 4 bases; unmatched junction nucleotides: 7. CDR3 coding DNA: TGCGCCAGCAGCCAGGAGGGACAGGGTCGGTACGAGCAGTACTTC. This translates into CASSQEGQGRYEQYF.

The chain couples TRBV4-1 to TRBJ1-5, with unresolved D. This CDR3 has 14 amino acids. Trimming removed 1 base from V and 1 base from J, with 5 bases in between. CDR1 is MGHRA, CDR2 YSYEKL, per germline. The CDR3 sequence is CASSQAGSNQPQHF. In DNA, the CDR3 is TGCGCCAGCAGCCAAGCCGGGAGCAATCAGCCCCAGCATTTT.

The chain employs TRBV6-5 and TRBJ1-1; TRBD1 matches 7 bases. CDR3 size: 15 residues. Germline CDR1 reads MNHEY; CDR2 reads SVGAGI. Trimming removed 6 bases from V and 1 base from J; junction bases left unmatched: 8. In nucleotides, the CDR3 is TGTGCCAGCAGACAACAGGGGCTGGGGAACACTGAAGCTTTCTTT. Translated, it gives CASRQQGLGNTEAFF.

The rearrangement joins TRBV5-1 to TRBJ2-1, with TRBD1 matching over 8 bases. V lost 5 bases, J lost 7 bases, and 11 bases stayed unmatched. CDR3 length: 15 residues. Germline V gene lookup returns CDR1 SGHRS and CDR2 YFSETQ. The DNA of the CDR3 is TGCGCCAGCAGTCTTGGGGGACAGGAAGGGAATGAGCAGTTCTTC. It is translated as CASSLGGQEGNEQFF.

J is TRBJ2-3 and V is TRBV11-3; D uncertain. Between the trimmed V and J ends, which lost 0 bases and 4 bases, there was a span of 5 bases. Germline V gives CDR1 SGHNT, CDR2 YENEEA. This CDR3 contains 13 residues. CDR3 protein: CASSLDSPDTQYF. DNA for the CDR3: TGTGCCAGCAGCTTAGATAGCCCAGATACGCAGTATTTT. Full variable domain (outside the CDR3, taken from reference TRBV11-3 and TRBJ2-3): EAGVVQSPRYKIIEKKQPVAFWCNPISGHNTLYWYLQNLGQGPELLIRYENEEAVDDSQLPKDRFSAERLKGVDSTLKIQPAELGDSAVYLCASSLDSPDTQYFGPGTRLTVL.

The V gene is TRBV19, the J gene TRBJ2-1; the D gene is possibly TRBD2 (6 bases). The V gene's germline CDR1 is LNHDA and CDR2 SQIVND (reference sequence). The CDR3 loop spans 16 amino acids. Trimming left V 6 bases short and J 6 bases short, with 21 bases between. The DNA for the CDR3 is TGTGCCAGTAGGTCGCCCTCTCCGGGGGTGCTCAATGAGCAGTTCTTC. Its translation: CASRSPSPGVLNEQFF.

The V call is TRBV3-1 (or the pseudogene TRBV3-2), the J call TRBJ1-1, with TRBD1 matching over 9 bases. Losses at the gene ends were 6 bases for V and 11 bases for J; bases not matched to a gene: 7. Germline V gene lookup returns CDR1 LGHDT and CDR2 YNNKEL (reference sequence). The CDR3 sequence is 12 residues long. The CDR3 region has the DNA TGTGCCAGCAGAGGGGACAGGGTGAGGGCTTTCTTT. Translated, it gives CASRGDRVRAFF.

This clone was seen only a few times. This chain uses TRBV5-4 with TRBJ1-5; a possible D gene is TRBD1 (5 bases). The CDR3 is 14 residues long. The germline V gene encodes CDR1 SGHNT and CDR2 YYREEE (reference sequence). The ends were cut back, 4 bases at V and 0 bases at J, with 8 bases in the middle. The CDR3 reads CASSIQGSNQPQHF. The CDR3 DNA reads as TGTGCCAGCAGCATCCAGGGTAGCAATCAGCCCCAGCATTTT.

The chain uses TRBV5-1 and TRBJ2-3; D call uncertain. CDR3 length: 15 residues. CDR1 and CDR2 from the germline V gene are SGHRS and YFSETQ. With 0 bases removed from V and 2 bases from J, the gap between germline ends came to 10 bases. This chain's CDR3 is CASSLELPYTDTQYF. In DNA, the CDR3 is TGCGCCAGCAGCTTGGAACTTCCCTACACAGATACGCAGTATTTT. Filled out from reference TRBV5-1 and TRBJ2-3, the complete variable domain reads KAGVTQTPRYLIKTRGQQVTLSCSPISGHRSVSWYQQTPGQGLQFLFEYFSETQRNKGNFPGRFSGRQFSNSRSEMNVSTLELGDSALYLCASSLELPYTDTQYFGPGTRLTVL.

The chain combines TRBV18 with TRBJ1-3; TRBD1 matches at 9 bases. Germline trimming cut 3 bases from V and 0 bases from J; bases unmatched to any gene: 9. From germline, CDR1 is KGHSH and CDR2 LQKENI. This CDR3 is 18 amino acids long. In DNA form, the CDR3 reads TGTGCCAGCTCACCTAATCCGGGACAGGGAAGCTCTGGAAACACCATATATTTT. Protein product: CASSPNPGQGSSGNTIYF.

CDR3 amino acids: CASSPGQGVQPQHF. The DNA of the CDR3 is TGTGCCAGCTCACCCGGACAGGGGGTTCAGCCCCAGCATTTT. The chain carries TRBV18 and TRBJ1-5, with 10 bases identical to TRBD1. J gave up 6 bases and V 3 bases, and 2 bases lay outside the gene matches. This CDR3 spans 14 amino acids. The germline V gene encodes CDR1 KGHSH and CDR2 LQKENI.

The chain combines TRBV6-5 with TRBJ2-1; 9 nucleotides align to TRBD1. The V and J ends lost 7 bases and 5 bases, in that order; junction bases with no gene match: 9. The CDR3 sequence is 15 residues long. In germline, CDR1 is MNHEY, CDR2 SVGAGI. CDR3 nucleotide sequence: TGTGCCAGCACCCCGGACAGGGGATGGGACAATGAGCAGTTCTTC. Its translation: CASTPDRGWDNEQFF.

V gene TRBV11-2 combines with J gene TRBJ2-7; 11 bases align to TRBD1. The CDR3 runs to 16 residues. Germline lookup yields CDR1 SGHAT and CDR2 FQNNGV. V was clipped by 5 bases and J by 4 bases; unmatched bases: 10. CDR3 coding DNA: TGTGCCAGCAGCCGGGACAGGGGGGCCCTGACTTACGAGCAGTACTTC. Protein sequence: CASSRDRGALTYEQYF. The whole variable domain, remainder taken from reference TRBV11-2 and TRBJ2-7, is EAGVAQSPRYKIIEKRQSVAFWCNPISGHATLYWYQQILGQGPKLLIQFQNNGVVDDSQLPKDRFSAERLKGVDSTLKIQPAKLEDSAVYLCASSRDRGALTYEQYFGPGTRLTVT.

V usage is TRBV10-1 and J usage is TRBJ1-2; possible D gene TRBD1, 5 bases. The length of the CDR3 is 16 residues. V was shortened by 1 base and J by 1 base, with 13 bases between the two germline ends. The germline V gene has CDR1 WNHNN and CDR2 SYGVQD (reference sequence). Written as DNA, the CDR3 is TGCGCCAGCAGTGAGTGGGCAGGGAGGGATAACTATGGCTACACCTTC. Protein: CASSEWAGRDNYGYTF.

The chain couples TRBV5-4 to TRBJ2-5, with D maybe TRBD1 (6 bases). Trimming removed 3 bases from V and 5 bases from J, with 8 bases in between. The CDR3 contains 12 residues. The germline V gene encodes CDR1 SGHNT and CDR2 YYREEE (reference sequence). In DNA form, the CDR3 reads TGTGCCAGCAGCTCGAGGGGGGAGACCCAGTACTTC. Encoded protein: CASSSRGETQYF.